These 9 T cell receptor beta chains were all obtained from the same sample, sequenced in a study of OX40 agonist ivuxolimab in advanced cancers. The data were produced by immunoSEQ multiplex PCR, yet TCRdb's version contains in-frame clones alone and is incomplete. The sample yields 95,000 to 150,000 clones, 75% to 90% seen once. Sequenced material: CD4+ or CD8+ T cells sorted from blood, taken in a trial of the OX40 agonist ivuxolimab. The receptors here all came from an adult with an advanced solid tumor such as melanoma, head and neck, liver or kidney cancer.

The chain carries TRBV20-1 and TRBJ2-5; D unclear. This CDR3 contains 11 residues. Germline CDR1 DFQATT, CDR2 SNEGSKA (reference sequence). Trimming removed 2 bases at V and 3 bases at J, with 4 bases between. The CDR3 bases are TGCAGTGCTAGAAGAGAAGAGACCCAGTACTTC. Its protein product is CSARREETQYF.

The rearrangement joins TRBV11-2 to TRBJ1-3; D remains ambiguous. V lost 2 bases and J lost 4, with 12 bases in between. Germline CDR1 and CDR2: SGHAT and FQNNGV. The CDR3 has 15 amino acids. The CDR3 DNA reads TGTGCCAGCAGCTTATACAGAGGCTCCGGAAACACCATATATTTT. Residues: CASSLYRGSGNTIYF.

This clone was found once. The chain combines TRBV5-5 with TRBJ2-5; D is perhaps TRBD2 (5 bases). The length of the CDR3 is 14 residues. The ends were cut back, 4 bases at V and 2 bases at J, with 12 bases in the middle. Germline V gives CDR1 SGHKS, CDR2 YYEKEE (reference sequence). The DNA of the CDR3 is TGTGCCAGCAGCCGGGCCGGGAATCAAGAGACCCAGTACTTC. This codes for CASSRAGNQETQYF.

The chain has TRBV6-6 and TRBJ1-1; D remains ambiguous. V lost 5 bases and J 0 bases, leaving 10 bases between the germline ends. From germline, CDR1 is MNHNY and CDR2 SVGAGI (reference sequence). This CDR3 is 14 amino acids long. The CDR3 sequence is CASSNRGLNTEAFF. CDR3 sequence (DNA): TGTGCCAGCAGTAACCGAGGCCTGAACACTGAAGCTTTCTTT.

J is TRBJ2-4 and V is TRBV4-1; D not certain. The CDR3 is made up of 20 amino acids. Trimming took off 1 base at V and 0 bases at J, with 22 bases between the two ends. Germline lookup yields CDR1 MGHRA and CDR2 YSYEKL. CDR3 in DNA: TGCGCCAGCAGCCAAGTGGAGACCCTCCCTTCTTTAATAGCCAAAAACATTCAGTACTTC. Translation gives CASSQVETLPSLIAKNIQYF.

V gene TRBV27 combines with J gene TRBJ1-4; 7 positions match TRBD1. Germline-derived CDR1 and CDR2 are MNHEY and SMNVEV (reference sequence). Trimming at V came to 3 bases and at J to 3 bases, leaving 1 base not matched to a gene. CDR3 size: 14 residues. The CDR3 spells CASSFDRANEKLFF. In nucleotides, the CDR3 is TGTGCCAGCAGTTTCGACAGGGCTAATGAAAAACTGTTTTTT. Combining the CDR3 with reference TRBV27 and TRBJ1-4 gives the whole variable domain EAQVTQNPRYLITVTGKKLTVTCSQNMNHEYMSWYRQDPGLGLRQIYYSMNVEVTDKGDVPEGYKVSRKEKRNFPLILESPSPNQTSLYFCASSFDRANEKLFFGSGTQLSVL.

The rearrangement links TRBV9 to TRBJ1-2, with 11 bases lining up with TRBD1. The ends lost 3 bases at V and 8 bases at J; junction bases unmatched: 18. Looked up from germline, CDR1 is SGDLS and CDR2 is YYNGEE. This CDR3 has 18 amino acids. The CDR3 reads CASSAPVGTGGFGSGYTF. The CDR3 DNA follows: TGTGCCAGCAGCGCGCCCGTCGGGACAGGGGGATTCGGGAGCGGCTACACCTTC.

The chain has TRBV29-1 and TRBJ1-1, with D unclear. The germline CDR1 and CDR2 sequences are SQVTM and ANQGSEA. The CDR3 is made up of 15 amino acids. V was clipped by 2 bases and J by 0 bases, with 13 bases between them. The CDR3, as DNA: TGCAGCGTTGAAAAGGGCCCGTTCATGAACACTGAAGCTTTCTTT. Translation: CSVEKGPFMNTEAFF.

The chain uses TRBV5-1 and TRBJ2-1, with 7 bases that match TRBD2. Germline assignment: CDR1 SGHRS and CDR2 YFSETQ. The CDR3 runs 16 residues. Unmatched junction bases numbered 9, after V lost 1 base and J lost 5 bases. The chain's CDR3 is CASSLLLAGVNNEQFF. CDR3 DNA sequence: TGCGCCAGCAGCTTGCTTTTAGCGGGCGTTAACAATGAGCAGTTCTTC.